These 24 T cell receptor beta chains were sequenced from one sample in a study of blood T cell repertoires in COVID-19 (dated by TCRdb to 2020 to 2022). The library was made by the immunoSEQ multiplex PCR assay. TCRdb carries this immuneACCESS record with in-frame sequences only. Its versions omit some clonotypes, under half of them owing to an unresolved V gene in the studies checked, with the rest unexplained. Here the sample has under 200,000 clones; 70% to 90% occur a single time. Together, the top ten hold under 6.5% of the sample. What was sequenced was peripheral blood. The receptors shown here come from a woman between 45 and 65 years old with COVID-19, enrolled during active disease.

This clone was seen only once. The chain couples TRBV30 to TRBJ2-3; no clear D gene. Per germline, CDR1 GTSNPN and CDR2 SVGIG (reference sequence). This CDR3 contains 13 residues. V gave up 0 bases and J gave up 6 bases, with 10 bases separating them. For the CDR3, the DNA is TGTGCCTGGAGTGTGTCTTCCTCGGATACGCAGTATTTT. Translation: CAWSVSSSDTQYF. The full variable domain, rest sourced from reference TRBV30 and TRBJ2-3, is SQTIHQWPATLVQPVGSPLSLECTVEGTSNPNLYWYRQAAGRGLQLLFYSVGIGQISSEVPQNLSASRPQDRQFILSSKKLLLSDSGFYLCAWSVSSSDTQYFGPGTRLTVL.

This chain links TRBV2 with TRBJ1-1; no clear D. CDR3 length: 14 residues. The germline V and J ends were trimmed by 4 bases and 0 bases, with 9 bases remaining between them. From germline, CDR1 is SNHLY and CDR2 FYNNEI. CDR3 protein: CASSVIPVNTEAFF. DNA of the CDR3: TGTGCCAGCAGTGTGATCCCGGTGAACACTGAAGCTTTCTTT.

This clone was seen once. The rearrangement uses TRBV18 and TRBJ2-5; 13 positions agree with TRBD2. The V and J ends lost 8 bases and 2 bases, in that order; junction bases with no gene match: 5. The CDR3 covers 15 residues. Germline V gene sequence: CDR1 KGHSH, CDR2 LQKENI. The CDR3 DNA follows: TGTGCCAGCAGACTAGCGGGGGGACTTCAAGAGACCCAGTACTTC. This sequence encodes CASRLAGGLQETQYF.

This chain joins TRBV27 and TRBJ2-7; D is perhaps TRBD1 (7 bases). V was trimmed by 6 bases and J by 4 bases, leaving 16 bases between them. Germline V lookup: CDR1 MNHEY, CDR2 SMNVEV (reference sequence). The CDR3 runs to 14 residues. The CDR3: CASRTRRGLYEQYF. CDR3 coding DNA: TGTGCCAGCAGGACCCGGAGGGGGCTTTACGAGCAGTACTTC.

CDR3 residues: CASSIIARNTGELFF. In nucleotides, the CDR3 is TGTGCCAGTAGTATTATCGCCAGGAACACCGGGGAGCTGTTTTTT. The gene calls are TRBV19 and TRBJ2-2; D is unclear. Germline-derived CDR1 and CDR2 are LNHDA and SQIVND (reference sequence). V was trimmed by 3 bases and J by 1 base, leaving 9 bases between them. CDR3 length: 15 residues.

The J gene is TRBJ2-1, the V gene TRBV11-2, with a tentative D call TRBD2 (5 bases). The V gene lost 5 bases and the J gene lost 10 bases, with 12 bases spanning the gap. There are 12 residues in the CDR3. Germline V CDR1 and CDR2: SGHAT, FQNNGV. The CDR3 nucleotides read TGTGCCAGCAGCATCAGGACTGAAGAGCAGTTCTTC. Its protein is CASSIRTEEQFF.

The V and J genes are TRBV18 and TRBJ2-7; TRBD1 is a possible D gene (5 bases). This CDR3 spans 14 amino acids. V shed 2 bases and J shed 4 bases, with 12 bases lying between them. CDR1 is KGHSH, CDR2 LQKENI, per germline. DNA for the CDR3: TGTGCCAGCTCACCAACCCAGGGCGAGTACGAGCAGTACTTC. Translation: CASSPTQGEYEQYF.

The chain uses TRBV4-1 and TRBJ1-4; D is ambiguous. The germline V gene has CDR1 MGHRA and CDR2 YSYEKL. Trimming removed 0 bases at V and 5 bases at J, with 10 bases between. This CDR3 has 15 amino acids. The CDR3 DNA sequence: TGCGCCAGCAGCCAAGATAAGAGGGCGAATGAAAAACTGTTTTTT. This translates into CASSQDKRANEKLFF.

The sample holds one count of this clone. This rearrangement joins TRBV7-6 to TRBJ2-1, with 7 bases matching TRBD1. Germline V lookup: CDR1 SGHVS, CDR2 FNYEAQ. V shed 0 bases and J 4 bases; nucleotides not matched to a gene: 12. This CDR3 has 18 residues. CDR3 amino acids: CASSLALSVAGGYNEQFF. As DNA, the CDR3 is TGTGCCAGCAGCTTAGCCCTCTCAGTTGCAGGGGGATACAATGAGCAGTTCTTC.

The CDR3 DNA is TGTGCCAGCAGCGGAGTGGGGGCTAGCAATCAGCCCCAGCATTTT. Residues: CASSGVGASNQPQHF. The V gene is TRBV9, the J gene TRBJ1-5; possible D gene TRBD1, 6 bases. V was cut by 3 bases and J by 0 bases, with 10 bases left in between. The CDR3 covers 15 residues. Germline values: CDR1 SGDLS, CDR2 YYNGEE. The full variable domain, with the rest looked up from reference TRBV9 and TRBJ1-5, is DSGVTQTPKHLITATGQRVTLRCSPRSGDLSVYWYQQSLDQGLQFLIQYYNGEERAKGNILERFSAQQFPDLHSELNLSSLELGDSALYFCASSGVGASNQPQHFGDGTRLSIL.

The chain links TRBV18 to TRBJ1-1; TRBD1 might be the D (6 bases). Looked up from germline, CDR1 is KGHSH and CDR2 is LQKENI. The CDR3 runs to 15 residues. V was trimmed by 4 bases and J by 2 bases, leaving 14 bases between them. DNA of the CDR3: TGTGCCAGCTCACAGGGTCCGGGACACAACACTGAAGCTTTCTTT. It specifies CASSQGPGHNTEAFF.

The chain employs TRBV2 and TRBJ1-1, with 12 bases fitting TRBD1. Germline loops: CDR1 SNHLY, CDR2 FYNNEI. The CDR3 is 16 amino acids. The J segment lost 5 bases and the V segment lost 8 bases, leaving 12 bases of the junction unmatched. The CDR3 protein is CASCRPGQGANTEAFF. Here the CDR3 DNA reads TGTGCCAGCTGCCGACCGGGACAGGGGGCTAATACTGAAGCTTTCTTT.

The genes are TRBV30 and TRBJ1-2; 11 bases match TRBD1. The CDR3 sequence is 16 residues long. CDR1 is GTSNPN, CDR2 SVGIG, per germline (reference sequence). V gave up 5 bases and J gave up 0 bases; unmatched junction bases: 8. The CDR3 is CAWRDRGILANYGYTF. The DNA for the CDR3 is TGTGCCTGGCGGGACAGGGGGATATTAGCTAACTATGGCTACACCTTC.

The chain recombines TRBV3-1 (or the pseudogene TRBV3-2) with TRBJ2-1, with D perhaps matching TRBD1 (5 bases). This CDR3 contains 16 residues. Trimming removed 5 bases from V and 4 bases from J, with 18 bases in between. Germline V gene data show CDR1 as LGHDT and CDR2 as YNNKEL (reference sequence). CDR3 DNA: TGTGCCAGCAGCAAATTCAGGGCTCCCTTTTACAATGAGCAGTTCTTC. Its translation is CASSKFRAPFYNEQFF.

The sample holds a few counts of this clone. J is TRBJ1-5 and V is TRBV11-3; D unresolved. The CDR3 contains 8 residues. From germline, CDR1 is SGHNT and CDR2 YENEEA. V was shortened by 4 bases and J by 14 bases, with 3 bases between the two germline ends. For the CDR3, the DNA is TGTGCCAGCAGCTCCGAGCATTTT. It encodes CASSSEHF.

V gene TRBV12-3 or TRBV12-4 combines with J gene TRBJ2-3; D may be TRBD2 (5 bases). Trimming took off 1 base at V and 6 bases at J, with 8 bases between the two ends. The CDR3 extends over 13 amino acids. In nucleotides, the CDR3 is TGTGCCAGCAGTTTAGTAGGCGGGGATACGCAGTATTTT. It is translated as CASSLVGGDTQYF.

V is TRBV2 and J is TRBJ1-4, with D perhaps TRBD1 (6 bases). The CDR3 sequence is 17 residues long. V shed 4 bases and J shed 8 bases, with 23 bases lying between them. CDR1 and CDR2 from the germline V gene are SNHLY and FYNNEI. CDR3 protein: CASSGPGTQPVGEKLFF. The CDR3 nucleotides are TGTGCCAGCAGTGGCCCGGGGACACAACCCGTCGGGGAAAAACTGTTTTTT.

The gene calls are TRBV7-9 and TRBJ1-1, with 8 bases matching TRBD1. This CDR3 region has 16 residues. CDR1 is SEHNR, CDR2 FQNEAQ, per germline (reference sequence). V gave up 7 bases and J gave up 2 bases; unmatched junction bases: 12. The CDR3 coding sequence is TGTGCCAGCACCAGCCAGGGACAGGTAATTAACACTGAAGCTTTCTTT. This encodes CASTSQGQVINTEAFF.

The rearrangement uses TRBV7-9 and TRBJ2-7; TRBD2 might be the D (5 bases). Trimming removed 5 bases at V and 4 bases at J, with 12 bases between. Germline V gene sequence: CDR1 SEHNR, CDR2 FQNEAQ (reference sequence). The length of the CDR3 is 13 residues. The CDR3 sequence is CASSHQTGYEQYF. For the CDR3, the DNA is TGTGCCAGCAGCCATCAAACGGGGTACGAGCAGTACTTC.

The CDR3 region is CASRRDRERNSNQPQHF. The DNA for the CDR3 is TGTGCCAGCAGACGGGACAGGGAGAGGAATAGCAATCAGCCCCAGCATTTT. This chain links TRBV14 with TRBJ1-5, with 9 bases aligning to TRBD1. The CDR3 sequence is 17 residues long. CDR1 and CDR2 from the germline V gene are SGHDN and FVKESK. J was trimmed by 0 bases and V by 6 bases; bases with no gene match: 9.

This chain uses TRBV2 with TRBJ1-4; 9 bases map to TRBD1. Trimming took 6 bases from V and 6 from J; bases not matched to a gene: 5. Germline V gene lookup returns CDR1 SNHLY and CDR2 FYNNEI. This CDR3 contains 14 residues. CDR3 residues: CASRAGTGYEKLFF. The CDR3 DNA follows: TGTGCCAGCAGGGCCGGGACAGGGTATGAAAAACTGTTTTTT.

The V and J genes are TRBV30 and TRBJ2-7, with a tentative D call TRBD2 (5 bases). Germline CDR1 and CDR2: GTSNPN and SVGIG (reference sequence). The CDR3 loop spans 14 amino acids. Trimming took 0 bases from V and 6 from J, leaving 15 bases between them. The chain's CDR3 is CAWSVGDRMGEQYF. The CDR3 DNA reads TGTGCCTGGAGTGTGGGAGACCGTATGGGCGAGCAGTACTTC.

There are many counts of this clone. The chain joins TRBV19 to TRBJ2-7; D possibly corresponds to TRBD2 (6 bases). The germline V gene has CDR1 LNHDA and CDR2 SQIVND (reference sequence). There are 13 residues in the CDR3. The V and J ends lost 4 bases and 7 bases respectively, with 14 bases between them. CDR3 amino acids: CASSTTSSGEQYF. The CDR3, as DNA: TGTGCCAGTAGTACTACTAGCTCCGGGGAGCAGTACTTC.

CDR3 nucleotide sequence: TGTGCCAGCAGCTTATATGGGGGGGGGCCGGGAGAGACCCAGTACTTC. Translated, it gives CASSLYGGGPGETQYF. This rearrangement joins TRBV7-2 to TRBJ2-5, with D tentatively TRBD2 (7 bases). This CDR3 is 16 amino acids long. In germline, CDR1 is SGHTA, CDR2 FQGNSA. Trimming removed 2 bases at V and 4 bases at J, with 17 bases between. The full variable domain, completed using reference TRBV7-2 and TRBJ2-5, is GAGVSQSPSNKVTEKGKDVELRCDPISGHTALYWYRQSLGQGLEFLIYFQGNSAPDKSGLPSDRFSAERTGGSVSTLTIQRTQQEDSAVYLCASSLYGGGPGETQYFGPGTRLLVL.